The TCR beta chain described here comes from a study of post-analysis software for immune sequencing data. The CDR3 consists of 15 residues. Germline CDR1 and CDR2: MNHEY and SVGAGI. J lost 4 bases, V lost 6 bases, and 6 bases had no gene match. TCR beta cDNA libraries included unique molecular identifiers. Each batch of about 1 to 11 million T cells produced 490,000 or so cDNA molecules. TCRdb reprocessed the PCR reads via MiXCR and lists one record per CDR3 protein. The top ten hold around 4.7% of the sample, which has some 260,000 distinct CDR3 sequences, approximately 34% seen once. A word on this clonotype: Its antigen is unidentified.

Study-level findings and limits: Elevated frequency relative to controls characterized about 5 TRBV segments in patients, TRBV5-6, TRBV5-1 and TRBV20-1 among them. Samples prepared in the same batch strongly co-clustered by F measure. Compared against controls, patients with multiple sclerosis displayed significantly lower normalized Chao1 diversity.

This sequence was found in a girl aged 5-17 years with multiple sclerosis. The rearrangement uses TRBV6-5 and TRBJ1-5, with 10 bases lining up with TRBD1. The sequenced sample consisted of blood. CDR3 protein: CASSVTGGANQPQHF. The CDR3 DNA reads as TGTGCCAGCAGCGTGACAGGGGGCGCGAATCAGCCCCAGCATTTT.